This T cell receptor (beta chain) was documented in a study of cytomegalovirus exposure and HLA in healthy donors (dated by TCRdb to about 2017). A note on the overall study: According to a later analysis, one platform produced both the 110 or so validation repertoires and the 670 or so repertoires of the first cohort. The aim of the study was to test whether cataloging public T cell receptors could identify signatures of past pathogen exposure. Along with the roughly 670-subject first cohort, a separate validation cohort of 120 different subjects was used. The study combined high-throughput TCR immunosequencing, statistical association of individual TCRs with disease status, and machine learning to predict cytomegalovirus infection status.

The paper's findings and limits, for the study overall: According to the authors, the approach could potentially be generalized to other disease states and immunological phenotypes. Across donors, most TCR sequences were observed very rarely, whereas some public TCRs were present in many individuals. The study listed 150 to 200 TCR beta chains as associated with cytomegalovirus. Cytomegalovirus status was reported to be diagnosed by the classifier with high specificity and sensitivity in both the original and validation cohorts. In vitro tests confirmed that a few of the cytomegalovirus-associated TCR beta chains recognize cytomegalovirus antigens. In a later analysis, TCRs clustered in the first cohort were found to also tend to co-occur in the approximately 120 validation repertoires, with approximately 95% of cluster scores above 0. A later analysis had no HLA typing for the validation cohort, so co-occurrence there was scored across all 130 or so repertoires.

V is clipped by 0 bases and J by 1 base, and the sequence between their germline boundaries is 10 bases long. Including cysteine and phenylalanine, the CDR3 has 15 amino acids. Only CDR3 DNA remains: 45 bases, in frame from the first base. CDR1 and CDR2 (SGHNT, YYREEE) derive from the germline V gene (reference sequence). The donors belonged to the validation cohort of 90 to 150 subjects, which was separate from the approximately 700-subject first cohort. Comments on this clone: This receptor's antigen is unknown. Base qualities are not provided; no much larger clone lies one nucleotide away.

Receptor amplification or capture employed the immunoSEQ multiplex PCR assay. Processing in the source paper ran as follows. To diagnose cytomegalovirus status from the catalog of TCR beta chain sequences, a statistical classification framework was built. TCRdb retrieved this table from immuneACCESS and kept in-frame rearrangements only. Not all clones are present; in checked studies, unresolved V genes account for under half, and no reason is known for the remainder. The V and J calls and clone size come from that table; D and trimming were worked out from the DNA. This sample holds 250,000 to 300,000 clones; 90% were observed only once. 0.37% of the sample comes from the top ten.

The V and J genes are TRBV5-4 and TRBJ2-5; no D gene is confidently identified. The sequence derives from a woman between 18 and 29 years old in good health and CMV-seronegative. Sequences were obtained from PBMCs. CDR3 reads: CASSLGQKTQETQYF. The nucleotides are TGTGCCAGCAGCTTGGGTCAGAAAACCCAAGAGACCCAGTACTTC.